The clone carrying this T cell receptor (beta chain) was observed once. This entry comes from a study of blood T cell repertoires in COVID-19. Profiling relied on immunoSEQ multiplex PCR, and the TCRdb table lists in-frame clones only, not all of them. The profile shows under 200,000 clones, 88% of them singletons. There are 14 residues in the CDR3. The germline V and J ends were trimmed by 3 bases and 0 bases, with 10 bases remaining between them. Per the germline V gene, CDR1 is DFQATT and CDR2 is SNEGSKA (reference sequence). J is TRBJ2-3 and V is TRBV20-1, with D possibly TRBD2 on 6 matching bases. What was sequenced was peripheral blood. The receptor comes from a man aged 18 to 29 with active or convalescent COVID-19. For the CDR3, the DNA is TGCAGTGCTAGTTCCCGGGGGAGCACAGATACGCAGTATTTT. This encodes CSASSRGSTDTQYF.